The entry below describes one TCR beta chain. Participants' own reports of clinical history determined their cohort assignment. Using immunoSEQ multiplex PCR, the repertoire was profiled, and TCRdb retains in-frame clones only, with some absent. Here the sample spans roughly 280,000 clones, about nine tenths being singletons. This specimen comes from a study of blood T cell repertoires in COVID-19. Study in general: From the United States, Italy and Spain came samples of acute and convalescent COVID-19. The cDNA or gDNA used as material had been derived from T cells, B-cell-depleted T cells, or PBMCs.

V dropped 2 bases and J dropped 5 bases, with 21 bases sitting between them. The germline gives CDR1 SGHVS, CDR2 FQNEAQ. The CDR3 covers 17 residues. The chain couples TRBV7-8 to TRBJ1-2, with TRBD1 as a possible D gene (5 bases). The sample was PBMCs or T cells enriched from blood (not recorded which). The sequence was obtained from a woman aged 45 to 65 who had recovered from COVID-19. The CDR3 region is CASSLPAGPEDAYGYTF. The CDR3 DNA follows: TGTGCCAGCAGCTTACCGGCGGGACCGGAGGACGCGTATGGCTACACCTTC.